This paragraph reports one T cell receptor beta chain. The antigen is not known. V was shortened by 7 bases and J by 3 bases, with 18 bases between the two germline ends. The CDR3 has 15 residues. In germline, CDR1 is MNHEY, CDR2 SMNVEV (reference sequence). Measured with immunoSEQ multiplex PCR; TCRdb has only the in-frame clones, and not every one. The sample records more than 2,000,000 clones, 85% to 95% being singletons. The data originate from a study of shared clonotypes between healthy human individuals. Study-wide context: With ages of 18 to 49, the donors were two women and three men. Plates per donor: three CD4 naive, three CD4 memory, two CD8 naive, one CD8 memory.

Overall study findings and caveats: Non-shared clonotypes displayed generation probabilities falling below those of clonotypes present in all four donors.

The sequenced material came from naive CD4+ T cells from PBMCs. Specified subset: CD45RA+ positively selected. The receptor comes from a man aged 18 to 29 in good health. Some clones in this sample may be carry-over from other donors' samples. J is TRBJ1-1 and V is TRBV27; D perhaps matches TRBD1 (6 bases). CDR3 in DNA: TGTGCCAGCACCTCGAAGGGGGGATGGGACACTGAAGCTTTCTTT. Its translation is CASTSKGGWDTEAFF.